A single sample gave rise to the 11 T cell receptor beta chains below, sequenced in a study of blood T cell repertoires in COVID-19. Assay used: immunoSEQ multiplex PCR; TCRdb lists only in-frame clones, some missing. The data hold 350,000 to 500,000 clones, with roughly 88% observed a single time. The sample consisted of PBMCs or T cells enriched from blood (not recorded which). These receptors all come from a woman under 30 who had been exposed to COVID-19.

The chain employs TRBV5-8 and TRBJ2-7, with 9 bases fitting TRBD1. V dropped 0 bases and J dropped 6; count of bases not matched to a gene: 4. The CDR3 consists of 14 residues. Germline V lookup: CDR1 SGHTS, CDR2 YDEGEE. Here the CDR3 DNA reads TGTGCCAGCAGCTTGGCGGGACAGGGTTCCGAGCAGTACTTC. Residues: CASSLAGQGSEQYF.

The chain recombines TRBV10-3 with TRBJ1-1, with D tentatively TRBD1 (5 bases). The CDR3 spans 13 residues. V dropped 6 bases and J dropped 5 bases, with 13 bases sitting between them. CDR1 and CDR2 (germline): ENHRY, SYGVKD. The CDR3 protein is CAISPGGGTEAFF. The DNA for the CDR3 is TGTGCCATCAGCCCGGGGGGTGGTACTGAAGCTTTCTTT.

J is TRBJ2-1 and V is TRBV3-1 (or the pseudogene TRBV3-2); no clear D. V dropped 1 base and J dropped 10 bases, with 8 bases sitting between them. The CDR3 runs to 12 residues. In germline, CDR1 is LGHDT, CDR2 YNNKEL (reference sequence). As DNA, the CDR3 is TGTGCCAGCAGCCAAGTTTTGGGCGAGCAGTTCTTC. Translating gives CASSQVLGEQFF.

The chain has TRBV2 and TRBJ2-1; 9 bases line up with TRBD2. Germline assignment: CDR1 SNHLY and CDR2 FYNNEI. This CDR3 spans 16 amino acids. V trimming: 5 bases; J trimming: 1 base; junction bases outside the gene matches: 6. The CDR3 loop reads CASSPLAGSSYNEQFF. For the CDR3, the DNA is TGTGCCAGCAGTCCTCTAGCGGGGTCTTCCTACAATGAGCAGTTCTTC.

This chain uses TRBV6-5 with TRBJ2-7; D is possibly TRBD2 (5 bases). CDR1 and CDR2 (germline): MNHEY, SVGAGI. Trimming took off 2 bases at V and 9 bases at J, with 14 bases between the two ends. The CDR3 consists of 13 residues. CDR3: CASSYLREEVQYF. The DNA for the CDR3 is TGTGCCAGCAGTTACCTTCGCGAGGAGGTGCAGTACTTC.

V is TRBV28 and J is TRBJ2-7, with 10 bases aligning to TRBD1. Germline V gene lookup returns CDR1 MDHEN and CDR2 SYDVKM. V was pared by 4 bases and J by 1 base, with 4 bases of the junction left unmatched. The length of the CDR3 is 15 residues. The CDR3 DNA reads TGTGCCAGCAGTTCGACAGGGGGCGAATCCTACGAGCAGTACTTC. Protein: CASSSTGGESYEQYF.

V usage is TRBV10-3 and J usage is TRBJ2-2; 11 bases fit TRBD1. This CDR3 is built from 15 residues. The germline gives CDR1 ENHRY, CDR2 SYGVKD. The V and J ends lost 8 bases and 5 bases, in that order; junction bases with no gene match: 7. CDR3 DNA: TGTGCCATCCGGACGGGACAGGGGGATACCGGGGAGCTGTTTTTT. It translates to CAIRTGQGDTGELFF.

J is TRBJ2-7 and V is TRBV6-1; D is unresolved. V lost 2 bases and J 2 bases, leaving 10 bases between the germline ends. The germline gives CDR1 MNHNS, CDR2 SASEGT. The length of the CDR3 is 14 residues. CDR3 nucleotides: TGTGCCAGCAGTGAAAGTAGTACCCCCTACGAGCAGTACTTC. It codes for CASSESSTPYEQYF.

This chain connects TRBV3-1 (or the pseudogene TRBV3-2) to TRBJ2-7, with 9 bases aligning to TRBD1. This CDR3 has 18 residues. Germline loops: CDR1 LGHDT, CDR2 YNNKEL (reference sequence). Trimming removed 3 bases from V and 0 bases from J; junction bases left unmatched: 12. The CDR3 sequence: CASSHVGQGIPYSYEQYF. The CDR3 DNA reads as TGTGCCAGCAGCCACGTCGGACAGGGGATACCTTACTCCTACGAGCAGTACTTC.

On this clone: Other DNA sequences within the sample encode an identical CDR3. V gene TRBV9 combines with J gene TRBJ2-7, with 9 positions matching TRBD2. The germline CDR1 and CDR2 sequences are SGDLS and YYNGEE. The length of the CDR3 is 15 residues. J gave up 3 bases and V 0 bases, and 4 bases lay outside the gene matches. The CDR3 DNA follows: TGTGCCAGCAGCGTAGGTAGCGGGAGCGGCTACGAGCAGTACTTC. Residues: CASSVGSGSGYEQYF.

The chain joins TRBV18 to TRBJ1-5; 7 bases map to TRBD1. CDR1 is KGHSH, CDR2 LQKENI, per germline. V lost 0 bases, J lost 4 bases, and 3 bases stayed unmatched. This CDR3 has 15 residues. The CDR3 DNA reads TGTGCCAGCTCACCACCCGGGACAGTAAATCAGCCCCAGCATTTT. This encodes CASSPPGTVNQPQHF.